These 16 T cell receptor beta chains were sequenced from one sample in a study of T cell repertoires in aging, cancer and after chemotherapy. Rearranged V-D-J TRB sequences were amplified with a mixed TRB-A/B primer pool. From the multiplex PCR reads, TCRdb called clonotypes with MiXCR, one entry per CDR3 protein. This sample has a few thousand distinct CDR3 sequences, with more than 20% found just once. The template was genomic DNA from peripheral blood, not RNA. Sequencing input: blood. Source of these receptors: a human donor with a solid tumor.

The gene calls are TRBV20-1 and TRBJ2-5; a weak D match, TRBD2 (7 bases). The CDR3 is 14 amino acids. Germline lookup yields CDR1 DFQATT and CDR2 SNEGSKA (reference sequence). V was shortened by 5 bases and J by 5 bases, with 18 bases between the two germline ends. The CDR3 DNA follows: TGCAGTGCTGGGGCAAGGGGGGGTAGCGAGACCCAGTACTTC. The encoded protein is CSAGARGGSETQYF.

V is TRBV5-1 and J is TRBJ2-7, with D possibly matching TRBD2 (6 bases). Germline V CDR1 and CDR2: SGHRS, YFSETQ. Trimming removed 0 bases from V and 7 bases from J, with 14 bases in between. The CDR3 extends over 14 amino acids. In DNA, the CDR3 is TGCGCCAGCAGCTTGGGTGGAGGGGTAAGGGAGCAGTACTTC. Translating it yields CASSLGGGVREQYF.

This clonotype was detected only a few times. V is TRBV4-2 and J is TRBJ1-6; no definite D call. Between the trimmed V and J ends, which lost 4 bases and 7 bases, there was a span of 8 bases. CDR3 size: 13 residues. Germline loops: CDR1 LGHNA, CDR2 YNFKEQ. CDR3 sequence reads: CASSRRGNSPLHF. For the CDR3, the DNA is TGTGCCAGCAGCCGCAGAGGGAATTCACCCCTCCACTTT.

This clonotype ranks as medium-sized. The chain employs TRBV12-3 or TRBV12-4 and TRBJ2-3, with D perhaps matching TRBD2 (6 bases). V lost 4 bases to trimming and J lost 0 bases, with 14 bases between them. CDR3 length: 16 amino acids. DNA for the CDR3: TGTGCCAGCAGTTCTTGGGACTGGTATAGCACAGATACGCAGTATTTT. Its protein product is CASSSWDWYSTDTQYF.

There are a few counts of this clonotype. The chain recombines TRBV7-2 with TRBJ2-7; TRBD2 matches 14 bases. CDR1 and CDR2 (germline): SGHTA, FQGNSA. The V gene end was trimmed by 5 bases and the J gene end by 2 bases; junction bases not matched to a gene: 5. The length of the CDR3 is 16 residues. The CDR3 coding sequence is TGTGCCAGCAGCCCGCCGACTAGCGGGGGGGCCTACGAGCAGTACTTC. It is translated as CASSPPTSGGAYEQYF.

This clonotype was seen a few times. The chain is built from TRBV27 and TRBJ1-5, with 10 bases that match TRBD1. The germline V gene has CDR1 MNHEY and CDR2 SMNVEV (reference sequence). J lost 3 bases, V lost 5 bases, and 4 bases had no gene match. This CDR3 has 15 residues. The CDR3 bases are TGTGCCAGCAGTCAGGGACAGGGGACCAATCAGCCCCAGCATTTT. This gives the protein CASSQGQGTNQPQHF.

Only a few counts were recorded for this clonotype. CDR3 in DNA: TGTGCCAGCAGTTTAGCGTCTATTGGGGGCCGGAGTGGCTACACCTTC. This encodes CASSLASIGGRSGYTF. This chain connects TRBV12-3 or TRBV12-4 to TRBJ1-2; D perhaps matches TRBD1 (6 bases). The length of the CDR3 is 16 residues. V shed 0 bases and J shed 7 bases, with 18 bases lying between them.

This clonotype is medium-sized by share. This chain uses TRBV5-6 with TRBJ2-3; D could derive from TRBD1 or TRBD2 (6 bases each). CDR3 length: 15 residues. In germline, CDR1 is SGHDT, CDR2 YYEEEE. The V and J ends lost 5 bases and 3 bases respectively, with 16 bases between them. CDR3: CASSLFGGRTDTQYF. The CDR3 DNA reads as TGTGCCAGCAGTCTTTTTGGGGGGCGGACAGATACGCAGTATTTT.

The chain carries TRBV7-2 and TRBJ2-2, with D unclear. Trimming took 1 base from V and 9 from J, leaving 12 bases between them. The CDR3 runs 14 residues. Per germline, CDR1 SGHTA and CDR2 FQGNSA. DNA for the CDR3: TGTGCCAGCAGCTTAGTATCCAAACTAAGGGAGCTGTTTTTT. Its protein product is CASSLVSKLRELFF.

This sequence joins TRBV15 and TRBJ2-2; D might be TRBD1 (5 bases). Germline V CDR1 and CDR2: LNHNV, YYDKDF (reference sequence). The length of the CDR3 is 16 residues. The V end lost 3 bases, the J end lost 1 base, and 12 bases lay between the germline ends. The CDR3 sequence is CATSRLTVQNTGELFF. The CDR3, as DNA: TGTGCCACCAGCAGGTTGACAGTGCAGAACACCGGGGAGCTGTTTTTT.

Regarding this clonotype: The junction shows a germline mismatch at one end, possibly a read error. V gene TRBV7-2 combines with J gene TRBJ2-1, with D perhaps TRBD2 (7 bases). Germline V CDR1 and CDR2: SGHTA, FQGNSA. CDR3 length equals 14 residues. The CDR3 DNA follows: TGTGTCAGCAGCTACGGGGGGCGTAACAATGAGCAGTTCTTC. As protein: CVSSYGGRNNEQFF.

The chain uses TRBV7-2 and TRBJ1-4; unclear D gene. Trimming left V 0 bases short and J 3 bases short, with 14 bases between. The V gene's germline CDR1 is SGHTA and CDR2 FQGNSA. The CDR3 has 17 residues. The CDR3 here is CASSLAPGSLSNEKLFF. CDR3 DNA: TGTGCCAGCAGCTTAGCTCCCGGGTCCCTTTCTAATGAAAAACTGTTTTTT.

Judged by abundance, this clonotype is large. The chain uses TRBV19 and TRBJ2-2, with a tentative D call TRBD2 (5 bases). This CDR3 is built from 13 residues. V was trimmed by 3 bases and J by 7 bases, leaving 9 bases between them. Per germline, CDR1 LNHDA and CDR2 SQIVND (reference sequence). The CDR3 DNA reads as TGTGCCAGTAGTATTTCGAGCGGCGGGGAGCTGTTTTTT. Residues: CASSISSGGELFF.

This clonotype is medium-sized. The genes are TRBV6-1 and TRBJ2-2, with D possibly matching TRBD2 (6 bases). Germline values: CDR1 MNHNS, CDR2 SASEGT. Trimming took off 2 bases at V and 7 bases at J, with 11 bases between the two ends. This CDR3 is built from 14 residues. CDR3 amino acids: CASSEQREVGELFF. CDR3 nucleotides: TGTGCCAGCAGTGAACAGAGGGAGGTCGGGGAGCTGTTTTTT.

This chain connects TRBV5-4 to TRBJ2-5; 10 bases map to TRBD2. V lost 0 bases, J lost 5 bases, and 10 bases stayed unmatched. CDR3 length: 17 amino acids. Germline-derived CDR1 and CDR2 are SGHNT and YYREEE (reference sequence). The CDR3 reads CASSLAGIAGGQETQYF. The CDR3 DNA reads TGTGCCAGCAGCTTGGCCGGGATAGCGGGGGGTCAGGAGACCCAGTACTTC.

The rearrangement links TRBV4-2 to TRBJ2-1; 8 bases fit TRBD2. CDR1 is LGHNA and CDR2 is YNFKEQ in the germline V gene. V lost 0 bases to trimming and J lost 15 bases; unmatched junction nucleotides: 13. The CDR3 has 15 amino acids. The DNA for the CDR3 is TGTGCCAGCAGCCAAGAGGGGGGACTAGGCGTATTACGGTTCTTC. Protein sequence: CASSQEGGLGVLRFF.